The rows below give T cell receptor beta chains drawn from one sample of a study of T cell repertoires in cytomegalovirus infection. Using its own MiXCR run on the reads, TCRdb lists one record per CDR3 protein. The sample shows under 70,000 distinct CDR3 sequences, 25% to 40% of them seen only once. Their specific antigens are unknown. Material: PBMCs, sequenced either directly or after in vitro stimulation (not recorded which). Every receptor here comes from a human donor in good health (CMV status not recorded). Some clones in this sample may be carry-over from other donors' samples. The CDR3 runs from the conserved cysteine through the conserved F or W. The order of the fields is J gene, V gene, clone size, D gene, CDR3 DNA, CDR3 protein. D genes are given only for firm matches. Expanded clones are given a class, and other clones once, few, many or no size at all.

J: TRBJ2-2
V: TRBV12-5
size: NA
D: NA
DNA: TGTGCTAGTGGTTTGGTACCACGGGGTGGTGTAGGGAACACCGGGGAGCTGTTTTTT
CDR3: CASGLVPRGGVGNTGELFF

J: TRBJ1-1
V: TRBV4-1
size: few
D: TRBD1
DNA: TGCGCCAGCAGCCAGGGACAGGCCGAAGCTTTCTTT
CDR3: CASSQGQAEAFF

J: TRBJ2-7
V: TRBV20-1
size: few
D: NA
DNA: TGCAGTGCAAGTCAGGGCGTAGACGAGCAGTACTTC
CDR3: CSASQGVDEQYF

J: TRBJ1-5
V: TRBV7-6
size: few
D: TRBD1
DNA: TGTGCCAGCAGCTTGGGGGGAGGGACAGGGAGCACTCAGCCCCAGCATTTT
CDR3: CASSLGGGTGSTQPQHF

J: TRBJ2-7
V: TRBV6-8
size: NA
D: NA
DNA: TGTGCCAGCAGTTTTCGGGACGGCTCCTACGAGCAGTACTTC
CDR3: CASSFRDGSYEQYF

J: TRBJ2-4
V: TRBV19
size: few
D: NA
DNA: TGTGCCAGCTCCGGACAGGGAGGGGGGACCAAAAACATTCAGTACTTC
CDR3: CASSGQGGGTKNIQYF

J: TRBJ1-1
V: TRBV12-5
size: many
D: TRBD1
DNA: TGTGCTAGTGGGGGGACAGACACTGAAGCTTTCTTT
CDR3: CASGGTDTEAFF

J: TRBJ1-3
V: TRBV5-1
size: few
D: NA
DNA: TGCGCCAGCAGCACCGGCGGGGCTGGAAACACCATATATTTT
CDR3: CASSTGGAGNTIYF

J: TRBJ2-7
V: TRBV28
size: NA
D: NA
DNA: TGTGCCAGCAGACAACCATTCCAGTGGAAAGAGCAGTACTTC
CDR3: CASRQPFQWKEQYF

J: TRBJ2-7
V: TRBV28
size: NA
D: TRBD2
DNA: TGTGCCAGCACCTGGGGGGGATCCTACGAGCAGTACTTC
CDR3: CASTWGGSYEQYF